The rows below give T cell receptor beta chains drawn from one sample of a study of graft-versus-host responses after intestinal transplantation. Assay: immunoSEQ multiplex PCR; the TCRdb copy retains only in-frame clones and omits some. Here the sample spans over 7,500 clones, around 68% being singletons. Specimen: ileum tissue, collected about 450 days after transplant. The origin of the receptors is a human patient who received an intestinal transplant, so some T cells may come from the graft donor. The CDR3 runs from the conserved cysteine through the conserved F or W. The order of the fields is J gene, V gene, clone size, D gene, CDR3 DNA, CDR3 protein. D genes are given only for firm matches. A clone size is listed for some rows: how often the clone was seen (once, few, many), or a class if it is expanded.

j_gene: TRBJ2-3; v_gene: TRBV4-1; abundance: NA; d_gene: NA; CDR3nt: TGCGCCAGCAGCCACCCGGTCGTAGATACGCAGTATTTT; CDR3aa: CASSHPVVDTQYF
j_gene: TRBJ2-1; v_gene: TRBV2; abundance: NA; d_gene: NA; CDR3nt: TGTGCCAGCAGTGATGACAGGGAGGATGAGCAGTTCTTC; CDR3aa: CASSDDREDEQFF
j_gene: TRBJ2-3; v_gene: TRBV6-1; abundance: NA; d_gene: TRBD2; CDR3nt: TGTGCCAGCAGTGAAGAATTAGCGGGGTTTCGTGATACGCAGTATTTT; CDR3aa: CASSEELAGFRDTQYF
j_gene: TRBJ2-3; v_gene: TRBV9; abundance: NA; d_gene: NA; CDR3nt: TGTGCCAGCAGCTTGAGCACAGATACGCAGTATTTT; CDR3aa: CASSLSTDTQYF
j_gene: TRBJ1-1; v_gene: TRBV19; abundance: NA; d_gene: NA; CDR3nt: TGTGCCAGTAACACTAGGAGGAACACTGAAGCTTTCTTT; CDR3aa: CASNTRRNTEAFF
j_gene: TRBJ2-3; v_gene: TRBV28; abundance: NA; d_gene: NA; CDR3nt: TGTGCCAGCAGTTTAACGCCCCGAGGTACAGATACGCAGTATTTT; CDR3aa: CASSLTPRGTDTQYF
j_gene: TRBJ2-5; v_gene: TRBV28; abundance: NA; d_gene: TRBD2; CDR3nt: TGTGCCAGCAGTTTATGGGGGGCGACTAGCGGTTGGGAGACCCAGTACTTC; CDR3aa: CASSLWGATSGWETQYF
j_gene: TRBJ2-3; v_gene: TRBV4-3; abundance: NA; d_gene: NA; CDR3nt: TGCGCCAGCAGCCAAGAACCGGGGGCCCTCACAGATACGCAGTATTTT; CDR3aa: CASSQEPGALTDTQYF
j_gene: TRBJ1-4; v_gene: TRBV5-5; abundance: NA; d_gene: NA; CDR3nt: TGTGCCAGCAGCTTGGATAATGAAAAACTGTTTTTT; CDR3aa: CASSLDNEKLFF
j_gene: TRBJ2-2; v_gene: TRBV11-3; abundance: few; d_gene: NA; CDR3nt: TGTGCCAGCAGCTTAGCAGCGACCGGGGAGCTGTTTTTT; CDR3aa: CASSLAATGELFF
j_gene: TRBJ1-4; v_gene: TRBV7-2; abundance: NA; d_gene: NA; CDR3nt: TGTGCCAGCAGCTTAGCATCACCAAGGACAGCAACTAATGAAAAACTGTTTTTT; CDR3aa: CASSLASPRTATNEKLFF
j_gene: TRBJ2-3; v_gene: TRBV9; abundance: once; d_gene: NA; CDR3nt: TGTGCCAGCAGCGTTCAGGGGACAGATACGCAGTATTTT; CDR3aa: CASSVQGTDTQYF
j_gene: TRBJ1-6; v_gene: TRBV27; abundance: NA; d_gene: NA; CDR3nt: TGTGCCAGCAGTTTTAACAGGGATATGCTAGTGAATTCACCCCTCCACTTT; CDR3aa: CASSFNRDMLVNSPLHF
j_gene: TRBJ1-2; v_gene: TRBV15; abundance: few; d_gene: NA; CDR3nt: TGTGCCACCAGCAGGCAGGACAGTCCCTATGGCTACACCTTC; CDR3aa: CATSRQDSPYGYTF
j_gene: TRBJ1-6; v_gene: TRBV4-3; abundance: NA; d_gene: TRBD1; CDR3nt: TGCGCCAGCAGCCAAACACAGGGGTCACCCCTCCACTTT; CDR3aa: CASSQTQGSPLHF
j_gene: TRBJ2-5; v_gene: TRBV7-2; abundance: NA; d_gene: NA; CDR3nt: TGTGCCAGCAGCTTAGTTAGCGAGACCCAGTACTTC; CDR3aa: CASSLVSETQYF
j_gene: TRBJ1-2; v_gene: TRBV7-9; abundance: few; d_gene: NA; CDR3nt: TGTGCCAGCAACCTCCCGGGGGGTGGCTACACCTTC; CDR3aa: CASNLPGGGYTF
j_gene: TRBJ2-1; v_gene: TRBV6-5; abundance: NA; d_gene: TRBD1; CDR3nt: TGTGCCAGCAGTCGGGACAGCAATGAGCAGTTCTTC; CDR3aa: CASSRDSNEQFF
j_gene: TRBJ2-3; v_gene: TRBV7-8; abundance: few; d_gene: TRBD2; CDR3nt: TGTGCCAGCAGCTCACCTAGCGGGGGGCCATCCGGCCCAGATACGCAGTATTTT; CDR3aa: CASSSPSGGPSGPDTQYF
j_gene: TRBJ2-7; v_gene: TRBV2; abundance: few; d_gene: TRBD1; CDR3nt: TGTGCCAGCCAGGGGACAGGGGCAAGATGGAACCAGTACGAGCAGTACTTC; CDR3aa: CASQGTGARWNQYEQYF
j_gene: TRBJ2-1; v_gene: TRBV7-6; abundance: NA; d_gene: NA; CDR3nt: TGTGCCAGCAGCTTAGCGGGGGGACCCCAAGGGGATGAGCAGTTCTTC; CDR3aa: CASSLAGGPQGDEQFF
j_gene: TRBJ1-6; v_gene: TRBV27; abundance: NA; d_gene: TRBD1; CDR3nt: TGTGCCAGCAGTTTTTCCAGGGGGCGTTCACCCCTCCACTTT; CDR3aa: CASSFSRGRSPLHF
j_gene: TRBJ1-2; v_gene: TRBV27; abundance: few; d_gene: NA; CDR3nt: TGTGCCAGCAGTGGTGTTCCGGGGGCAGGTGGCTACACCTTC; CDR3aa: CASSGVPGAGGYTF
j_gene: TRBJ1-2; v_gene: TRBV7-6; abundance: NA; d_gene: NA; CDR3nt: TGTGCCAGCAGCTTAGGCGGGACCATCTACACCTTC; CDR3aa: CASSLGGTIYTF
j_gene: TRBJ1-5; v_gene: TRBV28; abundance: NA; d_gene: TRBD1; CDR3nt: TGTGCCAGCGACAGGGGGCAGGATCAGCCCCAGCATTTT; CDR3aa: CASDRGQDQPQHF